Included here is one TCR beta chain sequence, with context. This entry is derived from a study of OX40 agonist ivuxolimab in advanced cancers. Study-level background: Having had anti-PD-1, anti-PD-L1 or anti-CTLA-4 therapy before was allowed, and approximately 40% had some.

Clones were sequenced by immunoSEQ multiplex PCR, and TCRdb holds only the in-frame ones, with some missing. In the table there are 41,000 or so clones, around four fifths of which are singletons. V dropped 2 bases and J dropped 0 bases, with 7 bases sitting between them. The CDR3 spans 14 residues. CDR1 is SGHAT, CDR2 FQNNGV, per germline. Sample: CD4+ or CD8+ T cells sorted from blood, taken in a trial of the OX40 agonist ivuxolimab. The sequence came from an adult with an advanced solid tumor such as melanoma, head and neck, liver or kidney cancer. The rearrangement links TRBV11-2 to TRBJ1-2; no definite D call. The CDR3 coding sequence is TGTGCCAGCAGCTTACTGCGAGCTAACTATGGCTACACCTTC. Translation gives CASSLLRANYGYTF. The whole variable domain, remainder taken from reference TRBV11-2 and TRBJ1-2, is EAGVAQSPRYKIIEKRQSVAFWCNPISGHATLYWYQQILGQGPKLLIQFQNNGVVDDSQLPKDRFSAERLKGVDSTLKIQPAKLEDSAVYLCASSLLRANYGYTFGSGTRLTVV.